This TCR beta chain was sequenced in a study of shared clonotypes between healthy human individuals. Study information: Participating donors consisted of a couple of women and a few men aged 18 to 49.

This CDR3 has 15 amino acids. Trimming took 4 bases from V and 0 from J, leaving 10 bases between them. Germline V lookup: CDR1 LNHDA, CDR2 SQIVND (reference sequence). The assay was immunoSEQ multiplex PCR, and TCRdb's table has in-frame clones only and misses some. The sample lists roughly 810,000 clones, 96% occurring once. Naive CD8 cells were CD45RO-negative, positively selected for CCR7, excluding terminally differentiated effector memory CD45RA+ cells. Donors were healthy HIV-negative adults without recent acute infections or vaccinations. The chain couples TRBV19 to TRBJ2-1; possible D gene TRBD1, 6 bases. Sequencing was carried out using naive CD8+ T cells sorted from blood. The clonotype was recovered from a man between 25 and 39 years old in good health. The CDR3 DNA is TGTGCCAGTAGTAGTAGACAGGACTCCTACAATGAGCAGTTCTTC. Its protein is CASSSRQDSYNEQFF. Full variable domain (remainder filled in from reference TRBV19 and TRBJ2-1): DGGITQSPKYLFRKEGQNVTLSCEQNLNHDAMYWYRQDPGQGLRLIYYSQIVNDFQKGDIAEGYSVSREKKESFPLTVTSAQKNPTAFYLCASSSRQDSYNEQFFGPGTRLTVL.